Here is one T cell receptor beta chain with its context. These data belong to a study of T cell repertoires in cytomegalovirus infection. TCRdb re-analysed the reads in MiXCR, keeping a single row per CDR3 protein. Of some 680,000 distinct CDR3 sequences in the sample, roughly 36% are singletons; the top ten hold around 2.6%. Germline-derived CDR1 and CDR2 are DFQATT and SNEGSKA (reference sequence). This CDR3 is 16 amino acids long. Trimming removed 6 bases at V and 0 bases at J, with 18 bases between. The chain carries TRBV20-1 and TRBJ2-1; D is uncertain. Sequenced: PBMCs. The sequence derives from a human donor in good health (CMV status not recorded). Some clones in this sample may be carry-over from other donors' samples. CDR3 loop: CSATPWSLSSYNEQFF. In nucleotides, the CDR3 is TGCAGTGCCACCCCCTGGAGCCTAAGCTCCTACAATGAGCAGTTCTTC.